This T cell receptor beta chain was sequenced for a study of T cells after yellow fever vaccination. About the research overall: Fractions low in cell number were prepared with SMART-Seq v4 Ultra Low Input.

MiXCR, applied by TCRdb to the 5' RACE reads, yields one record per CDR3 protein. The data show approximately 150,000 distinct CDR3 sequences, 5.5% to 7.5% seen once. V dropped 0 bases and J dropped 5 bases, with 14 bases sitting between them. The CDR3 spans 16 residues. The germline V gene encodes CDR1 LNHNV and CDR2 YYDKDF (reference sequence). This clonotype has more than one count but fewer than ten. The target antigen is unknown. Study-level findings and limits: Contamination by abundant bulk-population clonotypes could be present in FACS-sorted repertoires. Subsequent booster samples again held most clones from primary vaccination (approximately 95% CD4, roughly 88% CD8).

The sample here was CD4+ T cells sorted from PBMCs, taken on the day of the first yellow fever vaccination. The chain has TRBV15 and TRBJ1-5; D is undetermined. The sequence came from a man aged 18 to 35 who received the YFV17D yellow fever vaccine. The CDR3 reads CATSRDGRQSYQPQHF. In nucleotides, the CDR3 is TGTGCCACCAGCAGAGATGGAAGGCAGAGCTATCAGCCCCAGCATTTT.